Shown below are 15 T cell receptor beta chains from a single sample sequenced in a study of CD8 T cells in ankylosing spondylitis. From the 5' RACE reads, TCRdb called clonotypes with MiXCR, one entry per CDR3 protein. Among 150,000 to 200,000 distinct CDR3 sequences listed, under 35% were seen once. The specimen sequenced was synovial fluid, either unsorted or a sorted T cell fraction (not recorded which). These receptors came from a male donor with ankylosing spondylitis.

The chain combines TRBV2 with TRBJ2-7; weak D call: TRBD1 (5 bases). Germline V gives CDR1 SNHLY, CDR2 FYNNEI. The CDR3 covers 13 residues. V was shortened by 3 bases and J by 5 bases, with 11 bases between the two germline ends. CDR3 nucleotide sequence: TGTGCCAGCAGTGAGCAGGGTGCCCACGAGCAGTACTTC. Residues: CASSEQGAHEQYF.

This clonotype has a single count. Here the CDR3 DNA reads TGTGCCAGCAGTTACTCCACTAGCGGGAGTATCTATGAGCAGTTCTTC. Translation gives CASSYSTSGSIYEQFF. This chain connects TRBV6-2 or TRBV6-3 to TRBJ2-1; TRBD2 aligns across 11 bases. The CDR3 has 16 amino acids. With 0 bases clipped from V and 8 bases from J, the junction kept 6 bases outside the gene matches. Looked up from germline, CDR1 is MNHEY and CDR2 is SVGEGT.

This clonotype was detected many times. CDR3 DNA sequence: TGTGCCAGCAGCTTCCGGGGCGGTACTGAAGCTTTCTTT. Amino acid sequence: CASSFRGGTEAFF. The chain combines TRBV11-2 with TRBJ1-1; tentatively, D is TRBD1 (5 bases). The CDR3 sequence is 13 residues long. The germline gives CDR1 SGHAT, CDR2 FQNNGV. The ends were cut back, 3 bases at V and 5 bases at J, with 10 bases in the middle.

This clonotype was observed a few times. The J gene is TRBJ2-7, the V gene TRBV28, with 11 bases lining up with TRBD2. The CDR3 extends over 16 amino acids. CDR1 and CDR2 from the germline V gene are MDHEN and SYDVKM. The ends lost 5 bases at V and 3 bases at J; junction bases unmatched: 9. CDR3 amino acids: CASSRLGTSGLYEQYF. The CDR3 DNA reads TGTGCCAGCAGTAGATTAGGGACTAGCGGACTCTACGAGCAGTACTTC.

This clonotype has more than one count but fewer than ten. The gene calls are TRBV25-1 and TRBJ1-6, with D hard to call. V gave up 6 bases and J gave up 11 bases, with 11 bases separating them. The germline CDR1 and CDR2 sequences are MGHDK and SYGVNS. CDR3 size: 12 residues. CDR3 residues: CASSPFGAPLHF. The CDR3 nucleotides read TGTGCCAGCAGCCCCTTCGGGGCACCCCTCCACTTT.

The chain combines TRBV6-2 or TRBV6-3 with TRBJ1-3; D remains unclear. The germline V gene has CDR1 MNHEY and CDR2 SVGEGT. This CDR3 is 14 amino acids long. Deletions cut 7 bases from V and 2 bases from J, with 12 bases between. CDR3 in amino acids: CASNPAGTGNTIYF. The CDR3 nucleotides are TGTGCCAGCAACCCGGCGGGTACTGGAAACACCATATATTTT.

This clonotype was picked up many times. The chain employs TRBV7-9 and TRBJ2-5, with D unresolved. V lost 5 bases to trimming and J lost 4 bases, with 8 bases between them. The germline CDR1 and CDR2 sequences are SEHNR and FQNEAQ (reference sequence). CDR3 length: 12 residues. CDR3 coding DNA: TGTGCCAGCAGCCCGTCCCCAGAGACCCAGTACTTC. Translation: CASSPSPETQYF.

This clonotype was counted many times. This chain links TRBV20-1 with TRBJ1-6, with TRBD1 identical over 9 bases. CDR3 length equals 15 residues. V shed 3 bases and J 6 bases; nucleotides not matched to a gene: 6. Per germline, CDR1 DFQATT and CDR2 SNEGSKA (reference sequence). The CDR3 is CSASSQGALNSPLHF. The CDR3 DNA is TGCAGTGCTAGCTCACAGGGGGCGCTTAATTCACCCCTCCACTTT.

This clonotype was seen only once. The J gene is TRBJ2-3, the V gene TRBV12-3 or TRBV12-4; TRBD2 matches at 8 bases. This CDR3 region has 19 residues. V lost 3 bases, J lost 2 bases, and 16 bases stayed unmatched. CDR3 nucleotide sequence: TGTGCCAGCAGTTTCCACTCGCTGGGCGGGAGGCCCCCCACAGATACGCAGTATTTT. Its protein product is CASSFHSLGGRPPTDTQYF.

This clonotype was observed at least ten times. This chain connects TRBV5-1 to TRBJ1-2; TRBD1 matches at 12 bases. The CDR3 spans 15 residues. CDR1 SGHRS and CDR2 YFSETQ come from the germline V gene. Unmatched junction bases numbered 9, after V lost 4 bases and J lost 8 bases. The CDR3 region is CASSPGTGGAEGYTF. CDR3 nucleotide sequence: TGCGCCAGCAGCCCCGGGACAGGGGGCGCGGAGGGCTACACCTTC.

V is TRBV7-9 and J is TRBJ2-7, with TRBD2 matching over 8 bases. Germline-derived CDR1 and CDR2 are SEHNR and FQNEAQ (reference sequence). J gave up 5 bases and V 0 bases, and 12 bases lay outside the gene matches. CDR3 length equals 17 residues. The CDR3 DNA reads TGTGCCAGCAGCTTAGCCTTCGCGCTAGCGGGCAAGGACGAGCAGTACTTC. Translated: CASSLAFALAGKDEQYF.

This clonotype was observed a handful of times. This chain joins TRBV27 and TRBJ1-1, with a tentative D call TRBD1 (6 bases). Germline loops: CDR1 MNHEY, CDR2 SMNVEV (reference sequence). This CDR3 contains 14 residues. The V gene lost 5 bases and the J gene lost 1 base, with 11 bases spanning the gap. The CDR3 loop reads CASSPRTANTEAFF. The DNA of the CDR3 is TGTGCCAGCAGTCCGCGGACAGCGAACACTGAAGCTTTCTTT.

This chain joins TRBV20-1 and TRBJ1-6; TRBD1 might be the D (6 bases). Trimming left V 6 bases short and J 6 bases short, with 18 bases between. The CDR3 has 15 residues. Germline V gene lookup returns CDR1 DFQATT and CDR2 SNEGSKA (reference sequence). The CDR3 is CSAPGARGSNSPLHF. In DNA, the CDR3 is TGCAGTGCCCCAGGGGCCCGCGGAAGTAATTCACCCCTCCACTTT.

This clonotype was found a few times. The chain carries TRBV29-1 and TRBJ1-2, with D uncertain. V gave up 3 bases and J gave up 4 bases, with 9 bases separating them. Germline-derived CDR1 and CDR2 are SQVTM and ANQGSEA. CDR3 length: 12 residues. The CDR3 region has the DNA TGCAGCGTTGAGGCTTCTCCCTATGGCTACACCTTC. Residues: CSVEASPYGYTF.

CDR3: CASSLAAGKNSPLHF. CDR3 DNA sequence: TGTGCCAGCAGCTTAGCTGCAGGGAAGAATTCACCCCTCCACTTT. J is TRBJ1-6 and V is TRBV7-2; a weak D match, TRBD1 (5 bases). Trimming stripped 0 bases from V and 7 bases from J, with 10 bases between. The CDR3 covers 15 residues. From germline, CDR1 is SGHTA and CDR2 FQGNSA.